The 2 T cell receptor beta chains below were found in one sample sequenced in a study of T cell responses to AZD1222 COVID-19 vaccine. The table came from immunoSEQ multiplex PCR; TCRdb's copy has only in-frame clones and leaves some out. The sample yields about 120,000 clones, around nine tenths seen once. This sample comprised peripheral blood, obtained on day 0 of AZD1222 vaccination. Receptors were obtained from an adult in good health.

CDR3 amino acids: CASSDSGGVYNEQFF. In DNA, the CDR3 is TGTGCCAGCAGTGACTCGGGGGGCGTTTACAATGAGCAGTTCTTC. The chain is built from TRBV6-4 and TRBJ2-1; either TRBD1 or TRBD2 may supply D (6 bases each). V lost 0 bases and J 4 bases, leaving 10 bases between the germline ends. CDR1 and CDR2 (germline): MRHNA, SNTAGT. This CDR3 has 15 amino acids.

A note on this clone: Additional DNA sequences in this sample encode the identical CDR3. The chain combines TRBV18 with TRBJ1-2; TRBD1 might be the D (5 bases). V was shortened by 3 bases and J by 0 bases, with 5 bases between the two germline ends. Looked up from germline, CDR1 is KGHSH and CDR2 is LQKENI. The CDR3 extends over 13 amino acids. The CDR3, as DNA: TGTGCCAGCTCACCGGGGGCTAACTATGGCTACACCTTC. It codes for CASSPGANYGYTF.